This is a list of T cell receptor beta chains from one sample in a study of blood T cell repertoires in COVID-19. Only in-frame clones appear in the TCRdb table, and some are missing; sequencing was by immunoSEQ multiplex PCR. Altogether approximately 60,000 clones are present, over 60% being singletons, with the ten largest covering roughly 4.8%. The specimen sequenced was peripheral blood. These receptors were taken from a human donor in a cohort sampled during active COVID-19. The CDR3 runs from the conserved cysteine through the conserved F or W. D genes are given only for firm matches. Part of the rows lack a size; the others show once, few, many or a class for expanded clones.

V gene	J gene	D gene	clone size	CDR3 DNA	CDR3 protein
TRBV7-6	TRBJ2-5	.	.	TGTGCCAGCAGCTTGACAAGGGCCGCAGGGGAGACCCAGTACTTC	CASSLTRAAGETQYF
TRBV18	TRBJ1-6	TRBD1	.	TGTGCCAGCTCACCGCAGGGACAGAATAATTCACCCCTCCACTTT	CASSPQGQNNSPLHF
TRBV4-2	TRBJ2-7	TRBD1	.	TGTGCCAGCAGCCAAGGCCCAGGACAGGTAACCTACGAGCAGTACTTC	CASSQGPGQVTYEQYF
TRBV4-1	TRBJ1-3	.	.	TGCGCCAGCAGCCGAGGACAGTTCTCTGGAAACACCATATATTTT	CASSRGQFSGNTIYF
TRBV25-1	TRBJ1-2	.	.	TGTGCCAGCAGTGAACGGTCAATACGTGATGGCTACACCTTC	CASSERSIRDGYTF
TRBV5-8	TRBJ1-6	.	.	TGTGCCAGCAGCTTGGCTCTCGGTCGGGTACCCTCCTATAATTCACCCCTCCACTTT	CASSLALGRVPSYNSPLHF
TRBV19	TRBJ2-1	.	.	TGTGCCAGTAGTACTGACATCCTCTCCTACAATGAGCAGTTCTTC	CASSTDILSYNEQFF
TRBV30	TRBJ2-3	.	.	TGTGCCTGGAGTTCGACAGGTTACACAGATACGCAGTATTTT	CAWSSTGYTDTQYF
TRBV4-2	TRBJ1-1	.	.	TGTGCCAGCAGCCAAGAAGTCAGGCGAACTGAAGCTTTCTTT	CASSQEVRRTEAFF
TRBV5-1	TRBJ2-5	.	.	TGCGCCAGCAGCTTGGGGTCCGGACTCGGGGAGACCCAGTACTTC	CASSLGSGLGETQYF
TRBV19	TRBJ2-1	TRBD2	.	TGTGCCAGTACCCCTAGCGGGGGGTTTAGCTCCTACAATGAGCAGTTCTTC	CASTPSGGFSSYNEQFF
TRBV29-1	TRBJ1-4	TRBD1	.	TGCAGCGTAGGACAGGGAGCAACTAATGAAAAACTGTTTTTT	CSVGQGATNEKLFF
TRBV7-5	TRBJ1-1	.	.	TGTGCCCCCAAATTCGGGGGGATGTTTCAGAACACTGAAGCTTTCTTT	CAPKFGGMFQNTEAFF
TRBV15	TRBJ2-7	TRBD1	once	TGTGCCACCAGCAGAGGGGGACAGGGTGCGTCTCGCGAGCAGTACTTC	CATSRGGQGASREQYF
TRBV19	TRBJ1-1	TRBD1	.	TGTGCCAGTAGCCCTATCGGACAGGCGGGGACTGAAGCTTTCTTT	CASSPIGQAGTEAFF
TRBV14	TRBJ2-1	TRBD2	.	TGTGCCAGCAGCACGACTAGCGGGGTATTCAATGAGCAGTTCTTC	CASSTTSGVFNEQFF
TRBV5-6	TRBJ2-5	TRBD1	.	TGTGCCAGCAGCTTAAGACAGGGGGCGGAGACCCAGTACTTC	CASSLRQGAETQYF
TRBV4-2	TRBJ2-2	.	.	TGTGCCAGCAGCCAGGCGGGTGACCCGGCCACCGGGGAGCTGTTTTTT	CASSQAGDPATGELFF
TRBV19	TRBJ1-5	TRBD1	.	TGTGCCAGTAGTCCTCAACAGGGGAATCAGCCCCAGCATTTT	CASSPQQGNQPQHF
TRBV27	TRBJ1-4	TRBD1	.	TGTGCCAGCAGTTCGACAGGGTTTAATGAAAAACTGTTTTTT	CASSSTGFNEKLFF
TRBV2	TRBJ1-6	TRBD1	few	TGTGCCAGCAGCGAACAGGGGGAAAATTCACCCCTCCACTTT	CASSEQGENSPLHF
TRBV2	TRBJ1-5	.	.	TGTGCCAGCTCTTCAGGGGCGGGTCAGCCCCAGCATTTT	CASSSGAGQPQHF
TRBV3-1/TRBV3-2	TRBJ2-7	TRBD2	.	TGTGCCAGCAGCCAAACTAGCGGGGTCTCCTACGAGCAGTACTTC	CASSQTSGVSYEQYF
TRBV6-6	TRBJ1-4	.	once	TGTGCCAGCACCGTCCTGGCGGCAACCCGAGGGGAAAAACTGTTTTTT	CASTVLAATRGEKLFF
TRBV19	TRBJ2-1	.	.	TGTGCCAGTAGTCCTGCGGGCAGCTACAATGAGCAGTTCTTC	CASSPAGSYNEQFF
TRBV11-1	TRBJ2-5	TRBD1	.	TGTGCCAGCAGCCGAGAGGACAGGCCCGGGGAGACCCAGTACTTC	CASSREDRPGETQYF
TRBV7-9	TRBJ2-3	.	.	TGTGCCAGCAGCTTAGACTTAGCCGGGGATACGCAGTATTTT	CASSLDLAGDTQYF
TRBV7-3	TRBJ2-4	.	.	TGTGCCAGCAGCTTAACGGAGGGCCCTTTTAACATTCAGTACTTC	CASSLTEGPFNIQYF
TRBV19	TRBJ1-5	.	.	TGTGCCAGTAGTGTCCGGGACTCGGCCCAGCATTTT	CASSVRDSAQHF
TRBV11-2	TRBJ2-7	.	.	TGTGCCAGCAGTACCAACTATAACTCCTACGAGCAGTACTTC	CASSTNYNSYEQYF
TRBV7-9	TRBJ2-1	TRBD1	.	TGTGCCAGCAGCCCACCTACAAACAGGGGGCGACTCTACAATGAGCAGTTCTTC	CASSPPTNRGRLYNEQFF
TRBV3-1/TRBV3-2	TRBJ2-5	TRBD2	.	TGTGCCAGCAGCCAAGCGTCGGCGGGGGGGACGGCCCAGTACTTC	CASSQASAGGTAQYF
TRBV30	TRBJ2-6	TRBD1	.	TGTGCCTGGGGACAGGGGGCGCAGGGGGCCAACGTCCTGACTTTC	CAWGQGAQGANVLTF
TRBV18	TRBJ1-2	.	.	TGTGCCAGCTCACCCCAGCGGGGGGTCGATGGCTACACCTTC	CASSPQRGVDGYTF
TRBV24-1	TRBJ1-2	TRBD1	many	TGTGCCACCAGTGATACAGGGGCAGGGGGAAGCTTAGAAGGCTACACCTTC	CATSDTGAGGSLEGYTF
TRBV11-2	TRBJ2-1	.	.	TGTGCCAGCAGCTTAGAAGGACAGTACAATGAGCAGTTCTTC	CASSLEGQYNEQFF
TRBV2	TRBJ1-2	TRBD1	few	TGTGCCAGCAGGGCAGGGGGTCGGGGTCACTATGGCTACACCTTC	CASRAGGRGHYGYTF
TRBV14	TRBJ1-1	.	.	TGTGCCAGCAGCCAAGAGCTTAACACGAACACTGAAGCTTTCTTT	CASSQELNTNTEAFF
TRBV9	TRBJ2-7	.	.	TGTGCCAGCAGCGTAGGTGGGCAGCAGGTTGCTGGCGATTCCGAGCAGTACTTC	CASSVGGQQVAGDSEQYF
TRBV4-2	TRBJ2-1	TRBD2	many	TGTGCCAGCAGCCAAGAGCTCTCTCCTAGCGGGGGGGCGGGCGAGCAGTTCTTC	CASSQELSPSGGAGEQFF
TRBV7-3	TRBJ1-1	.	.	TGTGCCAGCAGTAGGACACTCGTCTCTGAAGCTTTCTTT	CASSRTLVSEAFF
TRBV6-2/TRBV6-3	TRBJ1-2	TRBD1	.	TGTGCCAGCAGTTGGACAGGGAATGGCTACACCTTC	CASSWTGNGYTF
TRBV9	TRBJ1-6	TRBD1	.	TGTGCCAGCAGCGTAGCTGGGCAGGGGGATTCACCCCTCCACTTT	CASSVAGQGDSPLHF
TRBV4-3	TRBJ1-1	.	once	TGCGCCAGCAGCCAAGATCTGGGGAGGACTGAAGCTTTCTTT	CASSQDLGRTEAFF
TRBV12-3/TRBV12-4	TRBJ2-7	.	few	TGTGCCAGCAGTTTGTATTACGAGCAGTACTTC	CASSLYYEQYF
TRBV4-2	TRBJ1-5	.	.	TGTGCCAGCAGCCAAGGGGAGGCCAATCAGCCCCAGCATTTT	CASSQGEANQPQHF
TRBV6-7	TRBJ2-5	TRBD1	few	TGTGCCAGCAGCCGGGGCCCAGGACAGGGATTCGGCGAGACCCAGTACTTC	CASSRGPGQGFGETQYF
TRBV4-3	TRBJ2-3	TRBD2	.	TGCGCCAGCAGCCAAGATGCGACTAGCGGGGATACGCAGTATTTT	CASSQDATSGDTQYF
TRBV2	TRBJ1-2	.	.	TGTGCCAGCAGTGACCCAGGGCGGTATGGCTACACCTTC	CASSDPGRYGYTF
TRBV9	TRBJ1-4	.	.	TGTGCCAGCAGCGTAGGACTAGATTTCAATGAAAAACTGTTTTTT	CASSVGLDFNEKLFF
TRBV29-1	TRBJ2-1	TRBD1	.	TGCAGCGTTCACAGGGGACAGGGAGGTGGTGAGCAGTTCTTC	CSVHRGQGGGEQFF